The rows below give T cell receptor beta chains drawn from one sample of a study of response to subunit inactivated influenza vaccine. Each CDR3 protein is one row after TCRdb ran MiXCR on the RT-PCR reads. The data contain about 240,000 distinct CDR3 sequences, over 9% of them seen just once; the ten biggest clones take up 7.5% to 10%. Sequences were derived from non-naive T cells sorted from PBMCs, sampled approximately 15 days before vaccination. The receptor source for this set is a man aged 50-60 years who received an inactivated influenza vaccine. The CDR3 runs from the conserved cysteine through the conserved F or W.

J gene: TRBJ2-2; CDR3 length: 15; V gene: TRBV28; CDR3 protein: CVSSLGRDGTGELFF
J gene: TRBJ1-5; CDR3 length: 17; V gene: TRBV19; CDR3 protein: CASSIVPTGQFNQPQHF
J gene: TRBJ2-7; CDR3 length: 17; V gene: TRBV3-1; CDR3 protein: CASSQVSDRIGGYEQYF
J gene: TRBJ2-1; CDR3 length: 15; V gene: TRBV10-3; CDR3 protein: CAISERQGSYNEQFF
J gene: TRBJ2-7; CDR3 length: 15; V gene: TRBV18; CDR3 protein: CASSPRGTSKNEQYF
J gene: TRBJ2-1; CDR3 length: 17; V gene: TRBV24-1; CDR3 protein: CATSEPGERGAYNEQFF
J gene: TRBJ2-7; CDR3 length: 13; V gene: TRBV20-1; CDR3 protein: CSARGQGVYEQYF
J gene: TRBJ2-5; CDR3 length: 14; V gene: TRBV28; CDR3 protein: CASRRTSYQETQYF
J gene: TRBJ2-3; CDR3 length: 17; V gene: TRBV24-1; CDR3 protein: CATSDLDFGTTTRTQYF
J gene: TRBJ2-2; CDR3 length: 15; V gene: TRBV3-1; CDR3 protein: CASSQEGRGLGELFF
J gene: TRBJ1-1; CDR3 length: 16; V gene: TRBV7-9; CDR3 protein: CASSPRQGAVNTEAFF
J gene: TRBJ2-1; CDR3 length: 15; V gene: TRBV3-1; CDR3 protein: CASSQEPPRHNEQFF
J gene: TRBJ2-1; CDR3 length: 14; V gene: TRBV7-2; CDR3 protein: CASSAGGTNNEQFF
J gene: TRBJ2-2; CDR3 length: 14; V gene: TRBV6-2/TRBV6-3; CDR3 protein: CASSWGRLTGELFF
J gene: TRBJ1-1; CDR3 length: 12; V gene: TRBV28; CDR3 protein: CAVGGGNTEAFF
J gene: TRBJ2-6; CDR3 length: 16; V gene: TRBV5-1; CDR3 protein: CASSPTGTSGANVLTF
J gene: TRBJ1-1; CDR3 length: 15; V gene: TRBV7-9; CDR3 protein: CASSSKPLSYTEAFF
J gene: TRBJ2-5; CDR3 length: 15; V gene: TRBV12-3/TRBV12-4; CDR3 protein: CASSSTRGGAQDQYF
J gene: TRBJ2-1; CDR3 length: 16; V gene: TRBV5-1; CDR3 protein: CASSPGQGEIYNEQFF
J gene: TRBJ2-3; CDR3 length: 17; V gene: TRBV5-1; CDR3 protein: CASSPGVTGDGTDTQYF
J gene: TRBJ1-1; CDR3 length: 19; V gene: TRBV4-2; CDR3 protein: CASSQDRGRTGDSNTEAFF
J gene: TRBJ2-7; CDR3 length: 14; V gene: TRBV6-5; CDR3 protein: CASSYGQGGYEQYF
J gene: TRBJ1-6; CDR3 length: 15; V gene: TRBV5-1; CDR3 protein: CASSLALDRNSPLHF
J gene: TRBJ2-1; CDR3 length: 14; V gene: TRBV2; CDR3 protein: CASTNSGAYNEQFF
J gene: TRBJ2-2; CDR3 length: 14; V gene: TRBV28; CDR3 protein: CASSSVERTGELFF
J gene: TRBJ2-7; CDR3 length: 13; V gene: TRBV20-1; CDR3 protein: CSALRGSTYEQYF
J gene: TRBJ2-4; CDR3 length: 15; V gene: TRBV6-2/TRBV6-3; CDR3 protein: CASSIMEAGKNIQHF
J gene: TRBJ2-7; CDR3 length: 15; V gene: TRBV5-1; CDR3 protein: CASSAAGQGLDEQYF
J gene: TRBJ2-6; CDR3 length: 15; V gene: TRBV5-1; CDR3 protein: CASSPQTSGANVLTF
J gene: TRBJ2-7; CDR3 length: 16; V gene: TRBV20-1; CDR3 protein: CSAPAMTSGSDVEQYF
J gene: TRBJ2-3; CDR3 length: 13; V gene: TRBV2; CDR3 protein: CASTRDTTDTQYF
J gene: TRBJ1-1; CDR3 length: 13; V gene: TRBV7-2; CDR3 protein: CASSYKAGVQAFF
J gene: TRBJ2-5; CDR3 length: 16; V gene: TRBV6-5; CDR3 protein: CASSYSTSGGQETQYF
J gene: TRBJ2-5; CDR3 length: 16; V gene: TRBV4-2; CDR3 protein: CASSQDGGGARETQYF
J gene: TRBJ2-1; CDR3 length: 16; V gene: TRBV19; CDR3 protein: CASSIDSWVPGNEQFF
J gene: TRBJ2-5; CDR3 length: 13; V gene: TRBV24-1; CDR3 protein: CATRDRSGETQYF